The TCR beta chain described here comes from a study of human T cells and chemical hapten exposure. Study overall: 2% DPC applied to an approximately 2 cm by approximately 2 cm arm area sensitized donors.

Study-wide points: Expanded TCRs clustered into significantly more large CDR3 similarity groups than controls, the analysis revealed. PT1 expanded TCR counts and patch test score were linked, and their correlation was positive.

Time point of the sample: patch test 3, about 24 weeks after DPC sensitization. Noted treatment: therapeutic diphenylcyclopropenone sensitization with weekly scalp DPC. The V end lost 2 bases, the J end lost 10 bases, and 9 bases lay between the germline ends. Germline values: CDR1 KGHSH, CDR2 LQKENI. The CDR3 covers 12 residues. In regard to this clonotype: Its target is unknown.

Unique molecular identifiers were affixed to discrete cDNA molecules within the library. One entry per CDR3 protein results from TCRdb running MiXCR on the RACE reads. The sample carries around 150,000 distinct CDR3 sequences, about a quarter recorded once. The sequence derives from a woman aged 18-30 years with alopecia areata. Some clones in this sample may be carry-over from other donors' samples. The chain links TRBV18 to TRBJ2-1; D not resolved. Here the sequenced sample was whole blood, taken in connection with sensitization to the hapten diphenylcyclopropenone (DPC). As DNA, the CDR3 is TGTGCCAGCTCACCAGGGAAAGAGGAGCAGTTCTTC. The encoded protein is CASSPGKEEQFF. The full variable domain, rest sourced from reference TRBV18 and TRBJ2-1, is NAGVMQNPRHLVRRRGQEARLRCSPMKGHSHVYWYRQLPEEGLKFMVYLQKENIIDESGMPKERFSAEFPKEGPSILRIQQVVRGDSAAYFCASSPGKEEQFFGPGTRLTVL.